The rows below give T cell receptor beta chains drawn from one sample of a study of T cell repertoires in cytomegalovirus infection. Their specific antigens are unknown. MiXCR was run by TCRdb on the reads, yielding one entry per CDR3 protein. The sample yields 900,000 to 950,000 distinct CDR3 sequences, about 33% seen once. The source was cultured CD8+ T cells from PBMCs, collected from culture after CMV antigen stimulation. The receptors originated from a human donor in good health (CMV status not recorded). Some clones in this sample may be carry-over from other donors' samples. CDR3s include the opening cysteine and the closing phenylalanine or tryptophan. D genes are given only for firm matches. Only part of the rows carry a size: once, few, many, or a class if the clone is expanded.

clone_size: many; j_call: TRBJ2-5; v_call: TRBV7-2; d_call: TRBD1; cdr3_nt: TGTGCCAGCAGCCCATTCCCCCGGGACAGACAAGAGACCCAGTACTTC; cdr3_aa: CASSPFPRDRQETQYF
clone_size: .; j_call: TRBJ2-5; v_call: TRBV15; d_call: .; cdr3_nt: TGTGCCACCAGAGTCGAAAAGACCCAGTACTTC; cdr3_aa: CATRVEKTQYF
clone_size: .; j_call: TRBJ2-7; v_call: TRBV5-5; d_call: .; cdr3_nt: TGTGCCAGCAGCTTTTCCGGGACACCTTGGGAGCAGTACTTC; cdr3_aa: CASSFSGTPWEQYF
clone_size: .; j_call: TRBJ2-5; v_call: TRBV12-3/TRBV12-4; d_call: .; cdr3_nt: TGTGCCAGCAGCCACGTTTTTGACGGAGGACGAGAGGAGACCCAGTACTTC; cdr3_aa: CASSHVFDGGREETQYF
clone_size: .; j_call: TRBJ2-7; v_call: TRBV4-2; d_call: .; cdr3_nt: TGTGCCAGCAGCCAAGCGTCTTCGGGATACGAGCAGTACTTC; cdr3_aa: CASSQASSGYEQYF
clone_size: few; j_call: TRBJ2-3; v_call: TRBV7-8; d_call: TRBD2; cdr3_nt: TGTGCCACCCGTCGGACTAGCGGGGGGGCAGTGAGTGGCGCAGATACGCAGTATTTT; cdr3_aa: CATRRTSGGAVSGADTQYF
clone_size: .; j_call: TRBJ2-1; v_call: TRBV12-5; d_call: .; cdr3_nt: TGTGCTAGTGGTTCCTCCACCCGCGAGGGAAACAATGAGCAGTTCTTC; cdr3_aa: CASGSSTREGNNEQFF
clone_size: few; j_call: TRBJ2-7; v_call: TRBV29-1; d_call: .; cdr3_nt: TGCAGCGTTTCTGCCAGTTCAGGGTACGAGCAGTACTTC; cdr3_aa: CSVSASSGYEQYF
clone_size: .; j_call: TRBJ1-6; v_call: TRBV25-1; d_call: .; cdr3_nt: TGTGCCAGCAGTGGAGGAGGGGGTAATTCACCCCTCCACTTT; cdr3_aa: CASSGGGGNSPLHF
clone_size: .; j_call: TRBJ1-1; v_call: TRBV7-8; d_call: TRBD1; cdr3_nt: TGTGCCAGCAGCCTAAGCTCCGGACAGGCAAACACTGAAGCTTTCTTT; cdr3_aa: CASSLSSGQANTEAFF
clone_size: .; j_call: TRBJ1-2; v_call: TRBV25-1; d_call: .; cdr3_nt: TGTGCCAGCAGGTATGGGGCGAGGGGTGGCTACACCTTC; cdr3_aa: CASRYGARGGYTF
clone_size: .; j_call: TRBJ1-5; v_call: TRBV6-2/TRBV6-3; d_call: .; cdr3_nt: TGTGCCAGCAGTTACCCGCCCTGGGAGGGAGTCAATCAGCCCCAGCATTTT; cdr3_aa: CASSYPPWEGVNQPQHF
clone_size: .; j_call: TRBJ1-2; v_call: TRBV6-6; d_call: TRBD1; cdr3_nt: TGTGCCAGCAGCTCCTCCGGGACAGGGGCTGGTGGCTACACCTTC; cdr3_aa: CASSSSGTGAGGYTF
clone_size: .; j_call: TRBJ1-5; v_call: TRBV27; d_call: .; cdr3_nt: TGTGCCAGCAGTTTATCGGGCGGATCCACCAATCAGCCCCAGCATTTT; cdr3_aa: CASSLSGGSTNQPQHF
clone_size: once; j_call: TRBJ1-2; v_call: TRBV24-1; d_call: .; cdr3_nt: TGTGCCACCGGTCCAGGGGACTCTAACTATGGCTACACCTTC; cdr3_aa: CATGPGDSNYGYTF
clone_size: .; j_call: TRBJ2-1; v_call: TRBV7-9; d_call: TRBD2; cdr3_nt: TGTGCCAGCAGCTTAGCGCCGGGGAGGGTCAATGAGCAGTTCTTC; cdr3_aa: CASSLAPGRVNEQFF
clone_size: few; j_call: TRBJ1-5; v_call: TRBV7-6; d_call: .; cdr3_nt: TGTGCCAGCAGCTTAGCGCCCAGGGGTCGGAGTCAGCCCCAGCATTTT; cdr3_aa: CASSLAPRGRSQPQHF
clone_size: .; j_call: TRBJ2-7; v_call: TRBV2; d_call: TRBD1; cdr3_nt: TGTGCCAGCGGCGACACAGGGGCCGTCTACGAGCAGTACTTC; cdr3_aa: CASGDTGAVYEQYF
clone_size: .; j_call: TRBJ2-7; v_call: TRBV20-1; d_call: TRBD1; cdr3_nt: TGCAGTGCTCGGACAGGGGAGTCCTACGAGCAGTACTTC; cdr3_aa: CSARTGESYEQYF
clone_size: few; j_call: TRBJ2-7; v_call: TRBV5-4; d_call: .; cdr3_nt: TGTGCCAGCAGCTTCGGACTGACGAACTACGAGCAGTACTTC; cdr3_aa: CASSFGLTNYEQYF
clone_size: .; j_call: TRBJ1-5; v_call: TRBV20-1; d_call: TRBD1; cdr3_nt: TGCAGTGCTAGGCAGGCATCGGGACAGGGAGGAAGCAATCAGCCCCAGCATTTT; cdr3_aa: CSARQASGQGGSNQPQHF
clone_size: .; j_call: TRBJ2-2; v_call: TRBV24-1; d_call: .; cdr3_nt: TGTGCCACCAGTGATTACCGGGACGGAGCCGGGGAGCTGTTTTTT; cdr3_aa: CATSDYRDGAGELFF
clone_size: .; j_call: TRBJ2-1; v_call: TRBV20-1; d_call: .; cdr3_nt: TGCAGTGCTAGAGTCCTCACAGACTACAATGAGCAGTTCTTC; cdr3_aa: CSARVLTDYNEQFF
clone_size: .; j_call: TRBJ1-5; v_call: TRBV12-3/TRBV12-4; d_call: .; cdr3_nt: TGTGCCAGCAGTTTAGCGCTGGTCAGTCAGCCCCAGCATTTT; cdr3_aa: CASSLALVSQPQHF
clone_size: .; j_call: TRBJ2-5; v_call: TRBV4-1; d_call: .; cdr3_nt: TGCGCCAGCAGCCAAATTCACCAGGTCGAGGCCCAGTACTTC; cdr3_aa: CASSQIHQVEAQYF
clone_size: many; j_call: TRBJ2-7; v_call: TRBV5-6; d_call: TRBD1; cdr3_nt: TGTGCCAGCAGCTTGCTGGGACAGGGACCCTACGAGCAGTACTTC; cdr3_aa: CASSLLGQGPYEQYF
clone_size: .; j_call: TRBJ1-2; v_call: TRBV29-1; d_call: .; cdr3_nt: TGCAGCGCAAGAGAGATCTATGGCTACACCTTC; cdr3_aa: CSAREIYGYTF
clone_size: few; j_call: TRBJ2-7; v_call: TRBV27; d_call: .; cdr3_nt: TGTGCCAGCAGTCTTCCCGGGGGAATCGAGCAGTACTTC; cdr3_aa: CASSLPGGIEQYF
clone_size: .; j_call: TRBJ2-1; v_call: TRBV2; d_call: TRBD2; cdr3_nt: TGTGCCAGCAGTAAGGGGACTAGAGAATACAATGAGCAGTTCTTC; cdr3_aa: CASSKGTREYNEQFF
clone_size: many; j_call: TRBJ2-7; v_call: TRBV7-2; d_call: .; cdr3_nt: TGTGCCAGCAGCTTAGTGAACGAGCAGTACTTC; cdr3_aa: CASSLVNEQYF
clone_size: .; j_call: TRBJ2-1; v_call: TRBV20-1; d_call: .; cdr3_nt: TGCAGTGCTAGGGAGGGTGAGCAGTTCTTC; cdr3_aa: CSAREGEQFF
clone_size: .; j_call: TRBJ1-4; v_call: TRBV7-9; d_call: .; cdr3_nt: TGTGCCAGCAGCACCTCGGGTGTTACTAATGAAAAACTGTTTTTT; cdr3_aa: CASSTSGVTNEKLFF
clone_size: .; j_call: TRBJ2-7; v_call: TRBV6-6; d_call: .; cdr3_nt: TGTGCCAACAGTTACTCAGCGGAAGCGCTCGAGCAGTACTTC; cdr3_aa: CANSYSAEALEQYF
clone_size: .; j_call: TRBJ1-2; v_call: TRBV19; d_call: .; cdr3_nt: TGTGCCAGTAGTATGGTCGGGGACTTTTCTAACTATGGCTACACCTTC; cdr3_aa: CASSMVGDFSNYGYTF
clone_size: .; j_call: TRBJ1-5; v_call: TRBV10-3; d_call: TRBD1; cdr3_nt: TGTGCCATCAGTGGGGGACAGAGTAGCAATCAGCCCCAGCATTTT; cdr3_aa: CAISGGQSSNQPQHF
clone_size: .; j_call: TRBJ2-3; v_call: TRBV6-5; d_call: .; cdr3_nt: TGTGCCAGCAGAAGCGGACAGTTTCCGCTCACAGATACGCAGTATTTT; cdr3_aa: CASRSGQFPLTDTQYF
clone_size: .; j_call: TRBJ2-7; v_call: TRBV27; d_call: .; cdr3_nt: TGTGCCAGCAGTTTCCTCTGGGACCCGGCGGGGGAGCAGTACTTC; cdr3_aa: CASSFLWDPAGEQYF
clone_size: .; j_call: TRBJ1-3; v_call: TRBV5-5; d_call: .; cdr3_nt: TGTGCCAGCAGCTTGGGGCAGGATGGAAACACCATATATTTT; cdr3_aa: CASSLGQDGNTIYF
clone_size: .; j_call: TRBJ1-2; v_call: TRBV19; d_call: TRBD1; cdr3_nt: TGTGCCAGTTCACGTGGGACAGGCCTAGCTAACTATGGCTACACCTTC; cdr3_aa: CASSRGTGLANYGYTF
clone_size: few; j_call: TRBJ1-1; v_call: TRBV7-2; d_call: .; cdr3_nt: TGTGCCAGCAGCTTAAACAGGGCCATTTTCAGGAACACTGAAGCTTTCTTT; cdr3_aa: CASSLNRAIFRNTEAFF